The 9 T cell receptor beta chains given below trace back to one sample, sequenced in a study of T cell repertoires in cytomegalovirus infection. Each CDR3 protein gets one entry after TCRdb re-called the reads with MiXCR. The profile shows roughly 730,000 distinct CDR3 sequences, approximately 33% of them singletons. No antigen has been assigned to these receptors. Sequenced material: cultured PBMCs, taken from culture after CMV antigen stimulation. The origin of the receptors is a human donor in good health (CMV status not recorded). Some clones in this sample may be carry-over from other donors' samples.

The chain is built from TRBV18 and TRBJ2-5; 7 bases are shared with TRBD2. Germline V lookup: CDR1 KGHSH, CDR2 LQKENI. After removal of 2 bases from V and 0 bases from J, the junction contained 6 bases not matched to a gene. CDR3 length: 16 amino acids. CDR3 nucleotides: TGTGCCAGCTCACCAACCAGCGGGACGTACCAAGAGACCCAGTACTTC. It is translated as CASSPTSGTYQETQYF. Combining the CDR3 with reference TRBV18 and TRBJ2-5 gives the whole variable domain NAGVMQNPRHLVRRRGQEARLRCSPMKGHSHVYWYRQLPEEGLKFMVYLQKENIIDESGMPKERFSAEFPKEGPSILRIQQVVRGDSAAYFCASSPTSGTYQETQYFGPGTRLLVL.

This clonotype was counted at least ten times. The CDR3 coding sequence is TGTGCCAGCAGCTTAGTTAGGTATGAGCAGTTCTTC. As protein: CASSLVRYEQFF. V and J are TRBV7-2 and TRBJ2-1; D gene unclear. CDR1 is SGHTA and CDR2 is FQGNSA in the germline V gene. The CDR3 is made up of 12 amino acids. V was cut by 1 base and J by 8 bases, with 6 bases left in between.

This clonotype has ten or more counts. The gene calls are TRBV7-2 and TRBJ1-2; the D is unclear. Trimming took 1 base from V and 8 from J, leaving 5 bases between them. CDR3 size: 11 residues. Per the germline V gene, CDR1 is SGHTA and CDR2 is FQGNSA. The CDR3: CASSLESGYTF. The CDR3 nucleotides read TGTGCCAGCAGCTTAGAGTCCGGCTACACCTTC.

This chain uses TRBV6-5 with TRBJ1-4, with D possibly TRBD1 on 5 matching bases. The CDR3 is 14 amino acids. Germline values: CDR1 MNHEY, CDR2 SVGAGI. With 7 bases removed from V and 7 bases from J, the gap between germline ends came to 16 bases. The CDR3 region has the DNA TGTGCCAGCACCCCTGTTTGGGGGTCTGAAAAACTGTTTTTT. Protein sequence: CASTPVWGSEKLFF.

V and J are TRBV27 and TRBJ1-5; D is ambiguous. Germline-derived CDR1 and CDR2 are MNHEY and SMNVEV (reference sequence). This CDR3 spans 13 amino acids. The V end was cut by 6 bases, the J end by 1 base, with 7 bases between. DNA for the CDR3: TGTGCCAGCAGGGAGTTGAGCAATCAGCCCCAGCATTTT. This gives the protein CASRELSNQPQHF.

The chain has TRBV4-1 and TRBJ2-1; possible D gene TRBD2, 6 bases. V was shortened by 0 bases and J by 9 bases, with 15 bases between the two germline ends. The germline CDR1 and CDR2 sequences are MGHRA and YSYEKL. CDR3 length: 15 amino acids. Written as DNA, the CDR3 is TGCGCCAGCAGCCAAGATAGTACTTTGGGGGGTGAGCAGTTCTTC. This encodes CASSQDSTLGGEQFF.

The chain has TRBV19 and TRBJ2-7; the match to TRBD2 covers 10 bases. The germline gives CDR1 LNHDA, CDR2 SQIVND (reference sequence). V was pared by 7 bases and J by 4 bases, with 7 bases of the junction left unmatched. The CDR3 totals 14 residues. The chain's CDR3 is CASMSRAGGYEQYF. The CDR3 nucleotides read TGTGCCAGTATGAGCAGAGCGGGAGGGTACGAGCAGTACTTC. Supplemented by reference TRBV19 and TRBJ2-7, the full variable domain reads DGGITQSPKYLFRKEGQNVTLSCEQNLNHDAMYWYRQDPGQGLRLIYYSQIVNDFQKGDIAEGYSVSREKKESFPLTVTSAQKNPTAFYLCASMSRAGGYEQYFGPGTRLTVT.

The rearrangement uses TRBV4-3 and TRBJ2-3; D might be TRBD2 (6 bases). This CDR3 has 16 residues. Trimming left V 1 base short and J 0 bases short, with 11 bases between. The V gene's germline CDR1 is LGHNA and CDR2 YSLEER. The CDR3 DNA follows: TGCGCCAGCAGCCAAGGGGTAGCGGATAGCACAGATACGCAGTATTTT. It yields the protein CASSQGVADSTDTQYF.

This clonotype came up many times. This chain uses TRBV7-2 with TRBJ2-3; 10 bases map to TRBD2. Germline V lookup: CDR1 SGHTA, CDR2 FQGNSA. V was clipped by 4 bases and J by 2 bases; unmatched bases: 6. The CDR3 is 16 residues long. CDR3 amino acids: CASSSGAGGTTDTQYF. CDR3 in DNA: TGTGCCAGCAGCTCGGGAGCGGGGGGGACCACAGATACGCAGTATTTT.